This record concerns one T cell receptor beta chain sequence. The sample holds many counts of this clone. Its target antigen remains unknown. It has no much larger one-base neighbor in the sample; base qualities were not kept. TCRbeta CDR3 regions were amplified from genomic DNA using the immunoSEQ Assay, a bias-controlled multiplex PCR. In the original analysis: Nucleated cell counts per sample were estimated from amplification of reference gene primers within the assay. To quantify the absolute abundance of each unique TCRbeta CDR3 rearrangement, sequence reads were collapsed and filtered. For each sample, productive Simpson clonality was calculated by taking the square root of Simpson's diversity index across productive rearrangements. Drawn from immuneACCESS, this table holds only the in-frame rearrangements with V and J called that TCRdb kept. Clones are partly lost; checked studies trace under half to an unresolved V gene and leave the rest unexplained. For V, J and clone size, that table is used; D and trimming come from the DNA. In this sample the table shows approximately 250,000 clones, 65% to 85% of which occur a single time. More than 5.5% of the sample is held by the ten biggest clonotypes.

Collaborating institutions collected whole blood in K2EDTA tubes following their own protocols. Collaborator samples were shipped for TCRbeta analysis as frozen whole blood, isolated PBMCs, or DNA extracted from either sample type. The record originates from a study of blood T cell repertoires in COVID-19 (dated by TCRdb to between 2020 and 2021). For the study in its entirety: Collaborator samples came from the United States, Italy and Spain and covered acute and convalescent phases of COVID-19. The material from the prospective study consisted of cDNA or gDNA derived from T cells, B-cell-depleted T cells, or PBMCs. The dataset comprised deeply sampled blood TCRbeta repertoires from subjects exposed to, actively infected with, or recovered from COVID-19. The repertoires were made available in a free public database intended to serve as a resource for research on the immune response to SARS-CoV-2. The samples were drawn from the first 160 participants of the ongoing ImmuneRACE study and from some 1,300 subjects provided by 6 global collaborators. Nearly every sample came with metadata listing a de-identified subject ID, COVID-19 status, age in years and sex. Where available, HLA class I and class II types were obtained from metadata supplied by the sample provider rather than from assay-based typing.

According to the germline V gene, CDR1 reads SGHAT and CDR2 reads FQNNGV. From the cysteine through the phenylalanine, the CDR3 covers 13 amino acids. Only CDR3 DNA remains: 39 bases, in frame from the first base. Deletion took 5 bases off V and 2 bases off J, with a span of 10 bases between the germline ends. Here is what the overall study found, with its caveats: How much clinical and demographic metadata was included differed by source and by participant, and the metadata was provided uncurated.

The TCR originated in a human donor in a cohort sampled during active COVID-19. Sequencing was carried out using peripheral blood. The chain uses TRBV11-2 and TRBJ2-7; possibly the D gene is TRBD1, per 6 matching bases. The CDR3 amino acid sequence is: CASSLGTTYEQYF. The base sequence is TGTGCCAGCAGCCTCGGGACAACCTACGAGCAGTACTTC.